The rows below give T cell receptor beta chains drawn from one sample of a study of blood T cell repertoires in COVID-19. Assay: immunoSEQ multiplex PCR; the TCRdb copy retains only in-frame clones and omits some. This table has 230,000 or so clones, roughly 76% appearing once. Material: peripheral blood. The source of these receptors is an elderly woman with COVID-19, enrolled during active disease. CDR3s include the opening cysteine and the closing phenylalanine or tryptophan.

length,J,V,CDR3
15,TRBJ2-3,TRBV3-1/TRBV3-2,CASRPRTGPTDTQYF
15,TRBJ2-5,TRBV5-1,CASSNGGGAGETQYF
15,TRBJ1-1,TRBV19,CASSHLDRENTEAFF
13,TRBJ1-1,TRBV30,CAWSREAGTEAFF
14,TRBJ1-4,TRBV7-9,CASSLRDRGEKLFF
15,TRBJ1-2,TRBV15,CATSRTILGGYGYTF
18,TRBJ2-3,TRBV7-9,CASRQGLAKGVRTDTQYF
17,TRBJ1-1,TRBV4-1,CASSSRSGTGRNTEAFF
16,TRBJ2-3,TRBV5-1,CASSLPGTGSSDTQYF
11,TRBJ2-1,TRBV6-6,CASSPGTKQFF
17,TRBJ2-6,TRBV7-2,CAIAPSRTGTGANVLTF
13,TRBJ1-5,TRBV29-1,CSVASGANQPQHF
15,TRBJ2-5,TRBV19,CASSMEGLGGETQYF
13,TRBJ1-1,TRBV7-9,CASSLGSGTEAFF
13,TRBJ2-7,TRBV6-5,CASSTGGTREQYF
14,TRBJ1-2,TRBV7-2,CASSLFPANYGYTF
17,TRBJ1-6,TRBV5-1,CASSPAGEVEDNSPLHF
16,TRBJ2-4,TRBV6-1,CASSEIEGLAKNIQYF
16,TRBJ2-1,TRBV7-2,CASSLDSGRANNEQFF
14,TRBJ1-2,TRBV24-1,CATSDTGRSYGYTF
13,TRBJ1-1,TRBV6-5,CASMRRRGTEAFF
13,TRBJ1-5,TRBV6-4,CASNHGPGQPQHF
14,TRBJ1-1,TRBV11-2,CASSSRGRATEAFF
16,TRBJ1-5,TRBV7-2,CASSSRRDRVNQPQHF
15,TRBJ1-2,TRBV11-2,CASSVEGTGVNGYTF
16,TRBJ2-7,TRBV6-2/TRBV6-3,CASSDPTRSQTYEQYF
17,TRBJ1-2,TRBV28,CASSPHTPGQGNYGYTF
14,TRBJ1-1,TRBV2,CASSDEVMGTEAFF
13,TRBJ2-1,TRBV5-4,CASSSPYSNEQFF
11,TRBJ1-1,TRBV20-1,CSARGTAEAFF
16,TRBJ1-2,TRBV5-1,CASSLGARDRDTINTF
14,TRBJ1-2,TRBV3-1/TRBV3-2,CASSQGQGAGGYTF
13,TRBJ1-2,TRBV6-5,CASSYTLGAGYTF
17,TRBJ2-4,TRBV30,CAWEGQGAFGVKNIQYF
14,TRBJ2-2,TRBV2,CASSSQGAGGELFF
16,TRBJ2-1,TRBV5-4,CASSLRGPRVDNEQFF
15,TRBJ2-7,TRBV5-4,CASSVRGGASGEQYF
14,TRBJ1-3,TRBV19,CASSPAGPGNTIYF
16,TRBJ1-1,TRBV7-9,CASSLDRKGRGTEAFF
14,TRBJ2-1,TRBV7-9,CASTERGYGNEQFF
15,TRBJ2-1,TRBV7-2,CASSLTGHFGNEQFF
15,TRBJ1-6,TRBV5-4,CASSLTGTRNSPLHF
13,TRBJ2-7,TRBV7-8,CASSLGQGGEQYF
13,TRBJ1-5,TRBV7-2,CASSLGGDRPQHF
12,TRBJ1-2,TRBV29-1,CSVDGGHYGYTF